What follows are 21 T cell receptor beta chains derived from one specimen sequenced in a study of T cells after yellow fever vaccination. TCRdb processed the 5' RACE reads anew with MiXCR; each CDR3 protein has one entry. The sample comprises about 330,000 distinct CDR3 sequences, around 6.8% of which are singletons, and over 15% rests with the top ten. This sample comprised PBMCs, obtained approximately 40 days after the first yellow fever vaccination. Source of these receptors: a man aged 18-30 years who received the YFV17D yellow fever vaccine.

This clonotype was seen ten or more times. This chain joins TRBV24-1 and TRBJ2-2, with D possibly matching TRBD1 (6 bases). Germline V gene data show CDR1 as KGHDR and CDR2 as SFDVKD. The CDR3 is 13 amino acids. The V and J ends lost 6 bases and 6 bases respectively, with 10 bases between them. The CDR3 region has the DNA TGTGCCACCAGTTTATCAGGGGCCGGGGAGCTGTTTTTT. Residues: CATSLSGAGELFF.

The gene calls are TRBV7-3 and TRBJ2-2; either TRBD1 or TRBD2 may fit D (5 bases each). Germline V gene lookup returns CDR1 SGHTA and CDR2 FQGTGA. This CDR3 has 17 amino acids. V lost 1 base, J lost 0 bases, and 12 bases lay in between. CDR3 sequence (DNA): TGTGCCAGCAGCTTAAGAAGGACGGGGCCGAACACCGGGGAGCTGTTTTTT. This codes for CASSLRRTGPNTGELFF.

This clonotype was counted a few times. CDR3 protein: CASSSLAMETQYF. The CDR3 DNA reads as TGTGCCAGCAGTTCACTAGCGATGGAGACCCAGTACTTC. The chain has TRBV7-9 and TRBJ2-5; 7 positions match TRBD2. V was clipped by 6 bases and J by 5 bases; unmatched bases: 6. Per germline, CDR1 SEHNR and CDR2 FQNEAQ (reference sequence). This CDR3 has 13 residues.

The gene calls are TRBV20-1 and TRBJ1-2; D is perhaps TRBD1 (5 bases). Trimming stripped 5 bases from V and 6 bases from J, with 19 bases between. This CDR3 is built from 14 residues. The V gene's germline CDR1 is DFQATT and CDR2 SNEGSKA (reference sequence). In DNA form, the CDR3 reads TGCAGTGCTCGTGAGGGGTCCCGGTCGGATGGCTACACCTTC. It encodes CSAREGSRSDGYTF.

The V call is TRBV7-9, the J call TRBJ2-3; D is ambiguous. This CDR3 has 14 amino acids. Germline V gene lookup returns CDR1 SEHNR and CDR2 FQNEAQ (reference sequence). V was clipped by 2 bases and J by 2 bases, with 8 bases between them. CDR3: CASSLRSTTDTQYF. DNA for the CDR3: TGTGCCAGCAGCTTACGCAGTACCACAGATACGCAGTATTTT.

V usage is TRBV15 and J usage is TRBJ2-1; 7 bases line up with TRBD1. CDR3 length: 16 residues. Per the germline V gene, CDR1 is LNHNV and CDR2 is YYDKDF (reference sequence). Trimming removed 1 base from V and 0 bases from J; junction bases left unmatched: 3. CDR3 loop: CATSRGPGGSYNEQFF. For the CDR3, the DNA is TGTGCCACCAGCAGAGGACCAGGGGGCTCCTACAATGAGCAGTTCTTC.

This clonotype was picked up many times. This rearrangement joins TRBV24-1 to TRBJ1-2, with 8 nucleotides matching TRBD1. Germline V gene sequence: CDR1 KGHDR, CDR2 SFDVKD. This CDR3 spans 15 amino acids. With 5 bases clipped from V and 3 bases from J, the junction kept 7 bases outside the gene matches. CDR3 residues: CATSAWTGSDYGYTF. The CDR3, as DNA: TGTGCCACCAGTGCCTGGACAGGGTCCGACTATGGCTACACCTTC.

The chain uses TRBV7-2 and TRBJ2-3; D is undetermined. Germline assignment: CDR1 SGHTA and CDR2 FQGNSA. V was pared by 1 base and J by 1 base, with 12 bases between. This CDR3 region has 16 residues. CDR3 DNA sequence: TGTGCCAGCAGCTTAGTCTGGACGCTCGGCACAGATACGCAGTATTTT. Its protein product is CASSLVWTLGTDTQYF.

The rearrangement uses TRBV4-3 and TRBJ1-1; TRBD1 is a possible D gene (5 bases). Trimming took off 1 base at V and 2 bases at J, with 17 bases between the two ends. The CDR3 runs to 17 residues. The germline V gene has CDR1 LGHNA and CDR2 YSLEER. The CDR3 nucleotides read TGCGCCAGCAGCCAAGTCACACAGGCGGGAAGAAACACTGAAGCTTTCTTT. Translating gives CASSQVTQAGRNTEAFF.

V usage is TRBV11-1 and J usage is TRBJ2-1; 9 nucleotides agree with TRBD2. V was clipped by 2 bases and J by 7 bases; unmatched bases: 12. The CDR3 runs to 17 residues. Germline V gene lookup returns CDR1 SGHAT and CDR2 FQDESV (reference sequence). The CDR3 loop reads CASSLFPAGGPGNEQFF. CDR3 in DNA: TGTGCCAGCAGCTTATTTCCGGCGGGGGGGCCAGGAAATGAGCAGTTCTTC.

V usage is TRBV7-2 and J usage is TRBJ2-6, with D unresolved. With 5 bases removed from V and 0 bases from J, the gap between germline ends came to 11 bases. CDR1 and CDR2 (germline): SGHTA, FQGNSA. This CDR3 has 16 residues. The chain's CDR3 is CASSVSSGSGANVLTF. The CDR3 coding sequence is TGTGCCAGCAGCGTTAGTTCGGGCTCTGGGGCCAACGTCCTGACTTTC.

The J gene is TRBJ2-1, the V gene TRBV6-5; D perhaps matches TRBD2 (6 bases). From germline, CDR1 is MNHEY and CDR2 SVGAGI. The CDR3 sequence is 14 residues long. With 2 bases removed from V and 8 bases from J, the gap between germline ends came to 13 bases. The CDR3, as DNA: TGTGCCAGCAGTTACATAGGAGGGTCGGATGAGCAGTTCTTC. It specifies CASSYIGGSDEQFF.

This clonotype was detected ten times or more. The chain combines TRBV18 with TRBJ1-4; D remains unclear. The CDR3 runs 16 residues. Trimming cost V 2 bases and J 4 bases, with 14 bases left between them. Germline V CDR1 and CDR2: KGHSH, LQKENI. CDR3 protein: CASSPLAGVLNEKLFF. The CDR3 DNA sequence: TGTGCCAGCTCACCATTGGCAGGAGTCCTTAATGAAAAACTGTTTTTT.

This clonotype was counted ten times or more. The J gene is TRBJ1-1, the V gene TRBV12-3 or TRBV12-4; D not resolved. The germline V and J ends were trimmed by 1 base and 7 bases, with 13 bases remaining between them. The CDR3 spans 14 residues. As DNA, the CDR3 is TGTGCCAGCAGTTTAGTTGAGGTCCTCCGTGAAGCTTTCTTT. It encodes CASSLVEVLREAFF.

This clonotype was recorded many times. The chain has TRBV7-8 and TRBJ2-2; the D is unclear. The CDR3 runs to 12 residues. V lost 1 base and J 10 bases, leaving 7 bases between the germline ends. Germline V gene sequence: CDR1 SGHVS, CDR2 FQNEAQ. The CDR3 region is CASSLGRAELFF. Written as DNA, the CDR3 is TGTGCCAGCAGCTTAGGCCGCGCGGAGCTGTTTTTT.

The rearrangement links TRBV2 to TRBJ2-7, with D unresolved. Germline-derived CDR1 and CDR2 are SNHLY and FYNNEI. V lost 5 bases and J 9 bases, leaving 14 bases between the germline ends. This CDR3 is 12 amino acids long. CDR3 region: CASSNPRERQYV. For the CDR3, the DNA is TGTGCCAGCAGTAACCCCCGTGAACGGCAGTACGTC.

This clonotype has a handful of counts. CDR3 coding DNA: TGTGCCAGCAGTGGGGAGCACACTGAAGCTTTCTTT. Its protein product is CASSGEHTEAFF. V gene TRBV5-5 combines with J gene TRBJ1-1; D uncertain. This CDR3 spans 12 amino acids. From germline, CDR1 is SGHKS and CDR2 YYEKEE (reference sequence). Trimming pared 5 bases from V and 3 bases from J, leaving 8 bases between. The whole variable domain, filled in from reference TRBV5-5 and TRBJ1-1, reads DAGVTQSPTHLIKTRGQQVTLRCSPISGHKSVSWYQQVLGQGPQFIFQYYEKEERGRGNFPDRFSARQFPNYSSELNVNALLLGDSALYLCASSGEHTEAFFGQGTRLTVV.

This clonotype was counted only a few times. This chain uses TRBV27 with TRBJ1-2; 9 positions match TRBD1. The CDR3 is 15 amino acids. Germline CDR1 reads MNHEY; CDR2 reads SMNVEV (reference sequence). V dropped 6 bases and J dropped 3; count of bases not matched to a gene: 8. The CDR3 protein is CASRPSGTGYYGYTF. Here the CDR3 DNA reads TGTGCCAGCAGGCCCTCCGGGACAGGGTACTATGGCTACACCTTC.

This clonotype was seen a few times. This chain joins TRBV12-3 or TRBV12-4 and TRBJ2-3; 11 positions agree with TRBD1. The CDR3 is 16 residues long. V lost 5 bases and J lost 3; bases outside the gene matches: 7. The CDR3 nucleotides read TGTGCCAGCAGTCCGGGACAGGGGGGGGGGACAGATACGCAGTATTTT. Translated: CASSPGQGGGTDTQYF.

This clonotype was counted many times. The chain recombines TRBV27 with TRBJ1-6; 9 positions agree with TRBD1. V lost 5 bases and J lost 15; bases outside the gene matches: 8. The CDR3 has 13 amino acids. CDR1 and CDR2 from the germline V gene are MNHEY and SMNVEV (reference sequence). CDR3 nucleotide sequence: TGTGCCAGCAGTCTCGAGACAGGGGGACACCTCCACTTT. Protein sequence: CASSLETGGHLHF.

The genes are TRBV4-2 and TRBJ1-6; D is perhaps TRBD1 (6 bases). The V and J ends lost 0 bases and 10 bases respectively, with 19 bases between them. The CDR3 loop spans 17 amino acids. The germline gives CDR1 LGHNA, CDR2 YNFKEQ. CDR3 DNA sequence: TGTGCCAGCAGCCAAGATCAGGGGATTCAGGGGCAATCACCCCTCCACTTT. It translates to CASSQDQGIQGQSPLHF.